These 9 T cell receptor beta chains were sequenced from one sample in a study of preoperative IRX-2 immunotherapy in early breast cancer. Treatment noted: preoperative locoregional IRX-2 cytokine immunotherapy. Here immunoSEQ multiplex PCR was the method, and the copy in TCRdb shows in-frame clones only, minus some. The sample includes under 50,000 clones, 80% to 90% of them seen just once. The material was lymph node tissue, obtained after IRX-2 immunotherapy. These receptors were obtained from a human donor with breast cancer.

The chain is built from TRBV19 and TRBJ2-1; D gene uncertain. Germline CDR1 is LNHDA and CDR2 is SQIVND (reference sequence). The CDR3 covers 11 residues. The V and J ends lost 5 bases and 4 bases respectively, with 3 bases between them. CDR3 loop: CASSLYNEQFF. CDR3 DNA: TGTGCCAGTAGTTTATACAATGAGCAGTTCTTC.

The J gene is TRBJ1-2, the V gene TRBV7-5. TRBV7-5 is assigned pseudogene status. The CDR3 extends over 14 amino acids. DNA for the CDR3: TGTGCCAGCAGCTTAGGAGGGGCTAACTATGGCTACACCTTC. Encoded protein: CASSLGGANYGYTF.

Comment on this clone: Other DNA sequences within the sample encode an identical CDR3. The CDR3 sequence: CASSLDRGNQPQHF. Here the CDR3 DNA reads TGTGCCAGCAGCTTAGACAGGGGAAATCAGCCCCAGCATTTT. The chain links TRBV11-3 to TRBJ1-5; D possibly corresponds to TRBD1 (6 bases). The CDR3 loop spans 14 amino acids. Germline lookup yields CDR1 SGHNT and CDR2 YENEEA. The ends were cut back, 0 bases at V and 4 bases at J, with 7 bases in the middle. Full variable domain (outside the CDR3, taken from reference TRBV11-3 and TRBJ1-5): EAGVVQSPRYKIIEKKQPVAFWCNPISGHNTLYWYLQNLGQGPELLIRYENEEAVDDSQLPKDRFSAERLKGVDSTLKIQPAELGDSAVYLCASSLDRGNQPQHFGDGTRLSIL.

The CDR3 DNA sequence: TGCAGCGCCGCAAAACAGGGGGACCGCGCTGAAGCTTTCTTT. It specifies CSAAKQGDRAEAFF. The chain joins TRBV29-1 to TRBJ1-1; the match to TRBD1 covers 8 bases. The V and J ends lost 7 bases and 6 bases, in that order; junction bases with no gene match: 13. CDR1 SQVTM and CDR2 ANQGSEA come from the germline V gene. The CDR3 totals 14 residues.

V usage is TRBV19 and J usage is TRBJ1-3; tentatively, D is TRBD1 (5 bases). V dropped 5 bases and J dropped 0 bases, with 8 bases sitting between them. The length of the CDR3 is 14 residues. From germline, CDR1 is LNHDA and CDR2 SQIVND (reference sequence). CDR3 nucleotides: TGTGCCAGTAGTGAGCAGGGCTCTGGAAACACCATATATTTT. Its protein is CASSEQGSGNTIYF.

The V and J genes are TRBV6-8 and TRBJ1-1; no clear D. This CDR3 is built from 13 residues. Germline CDR1 and CDR2: MNHGY and SAAAGT. The ends were cut back, 5 bases at V and 10 bases at J, with 17 bases in the middle. The CDR3 bases are TGTGCCAGCAGTATCAGACCGGAGCTTGGAGCTTTCTTT. Its translation: CASSIRPELGAFF.

Written as DNA, the CDR3 is TGTGCCAGCTCAGTTACAGGGGGAGATGGCTACACCTTC. It yields the protein CASSVTGGDGYTF. V usage is TRBV18 and J usage is TRBJ1-2; 8 positions agree with TRBD1. V dropped 5 bases and J dropped 6; count of bases not matched to a gene: 5. This CDR3 is 13 amino acids long. Germline V gene sequence: CDR1 KGHSH, CDR2 LQKENI.

In nucleotides, the CDR3 is TGCAGCGTTATAATAGCGTTCGGTTACAATGAGCAGTTCTTC. Protein sequence: CSVIIAFGYNEQFF. This chain connects TRBV29-1 to TRBJ2-1; TRBD2 is a possible D gene (5 bases). CDR3 size: 14 residues. V was trimmed by 5 bases and J by 4 bases, leaving 15 bases between them. Germline lookup yields CDR1 SQVTM and CDR2 ANQGSEA.

This clone showed up just once. This chain uses TRBV6-8 with TRBJ1-2; maybe TRBD1 (6 bases). V lost 0 bases, J lost 6 bases, and 14 bases lay in between. Germline V gene sequence: CDR1 MNHGY, CDR2 SAAAGT. This CDR3 has 15 amino acids. CDR3 coding DNA: TGTGCCAGCAGTTACTCGGGGGGGCTGGAGGATGGCTACACCTTC. This gives the protein CASSYSGGLEDGYTF.